A selection of T cell receptor beta chains follows, all from one sample in a study of glioma-infiltrating T cells after dendritic cell vaccination. Some clones are missing from TCRdb's copy, which holds only in-frame ones; the method was immunoSEQ multiplex PCR. The sample includes around 96,000 clones, roughly 83% seen only once; the top ten take nearly 6%. Sequenced material: blood, taken before dendritic cell vaccination. These receptors were collected from a human donor with glioblastoma. Each CDR3 is given with its conserved first and last residue. The D gene is left open where the match is weak. Expanded clones are given a class, and other clones once, few, many or no size at all.

TRBJ2-3 | . | TRBV19 | TRBD1 | CASRGQVTDTQYF | TGTGCCAGTAGAGGACAGGTCACAGATACGCAGTATTTT
TRBJ2-3 | . | TRBV15 | . | CATSRARNTDTQYF | TGTGCCACCAGCAGAGCTAGGAATACAGATACGCAGTATTTT
TRBJ1-2 | . | TRBV2 | TRBD1 | CASSEARQGYGYTF | TGTGCCAGCAGTGAAGCTAGACAGGGCTATGGCTACACCTTC
TRBJ2-5 | . | TRBV9 | TRBD2 | CASSVGASGGRETQYF | TGTGCCAGCAGCGTAGGGGCTAGCGGGGGGCGGGAGACCCAGTACTTC
TRBJ2-7 | many | TRBV27 | TRBD1 | CASSYLTGGKVLEQYF | TGTGCCAGCAGCTATCTGACAGGGGGCAAAGTCCTCGAGCAGTACTTC
TRBJ1-2 | once | TRBV30 | TRBD1 | CAWQGRGHGGYTF | TGTGCCTGGCAGGGCAGGGGGCACGGTGGCTACACCTTC
TRBJ2-3 | . | TRBV7-4 | TRBD1 | CASSLPGGDTQYF | TGTGCCAGCAGCTTACCAGGGGGAGATACGCAGTATTTT
TRBJ2-1 | . | TRBV18 | . | CASSPGELGSYNEQFF | TGTGCCAGCTCACCGGGCGAATTGGGCTCCTACAATGAGCAGTTCTTC
TRBJ1-3 | . | TRBV7-6 | . | CASSLVGVAGNTIYF | TGTGCCAGCAGCTTAGTCGGGGTGGCGGGAAACACCATATATTTT
TRBJ2-3 | . | TRBV7-6 | TRBD2 | CASSLVGGSGGKENTQYF | TGTGCCAGCAGCTTAGTGGGGGGAAGCGGGGGGAAGGAAAATACGCAGTATTTT
TRBJ1-1 | few | TRBV28 | . | CASSGTPLGGTEAFF | TGTGCCAGCAGTGGGACACCCCTGGGCGGCACTGAAGCTTTCTTT
TRBJ2-5 | once | TRBV9 | TRBD2 | CASSVGGTSGGETQYF | TGTGCCAGCAGCGTAGGCGGGACTAGCGGGGGGGAGACCCAGTACTTC
TRBJ1-1 | . | TRBV7-3 | . | CASSPLRDTEAFF | TGTGCCAGCAGCCCCCTCAGGGACACTGAAGCTTTCTTT
TRBJ2-5 | . | TRBV4-1 | TRBD1 | CASSRGTGGEETQYF | TGCGCCAGCAGCCGGGGGACAGGGGGCGAAGAGACCCAGTACTTC
TRBJ1-2 | . | TRBV6-1 | . | CASRRQAYGYTF | TGTGCCAGCAGAAGACAAGCCTATGGCTACACCTTC
TRBJ2-2 | . | TRBV6-5 | . | CASSYPAGPHTGELFF | TGTGCCAGCAGTTACCCGGCAGGGCCCCACACCGGGGAGCTGTTTTTT
TRBJ2-3 | . | TRBV7-3 | . | CASSLKVLDTQYF | TGTGCCAGCAGCTTAAAAGTACTGGATACGCAGTATTTT
TRBJ1-5 | . | TRBV5-6 | . | CASSLDAGRADQPQHF | TGTGCCAGCAGCTTGGACGCGGGTAGGGCGGATCAGCCCCAGCATTTT
TRBJ2-3 | once | TRBV2 | . | CASSAVTQGDTQYF | TGTGCCAGCAGTGCGGTTACCCAGGGGGATACGCAGTATTTT
TRBJ2-7 | . | TRBV7-2 | . | CASSLHGQNYEQYF | TGTGCCAGCAGCTTGCACGGACAGAACTACGAGCAGTACTTC
TRBJ2-1 | . | TRBV5-8 | TRBD2 | CASSLLGLAGIQPDNEQFF | TGTGCCAGCAGCTTGCTGGGACTAGCGGGAATTCAACCCGACAATGAGCAGTTCTTC
TRBJ2-7 | . | TRBV9 | . | CASSVGAGGTQISYEQYF | TGTGCCAGCAGCGTAGGGGCCGGGGGAACACAGATCTCCTACGAGCAGTACTTC
TRBJ2-3 | . | TRBV4-1 | . | CASSQGGGRASTDTQYF | TGCGCCAGCAGCCAAGGAGGTGGCAGAGCTAGCACAGATACGCAGTATTTT
TRBJ1-2 | few | TRBV28 | . | CASSLYPGWGYGYTF | TGTGCCAGCAGTTTATATCCAGGGTGGGGCTATGGCTACACCTTC
TRBJ1-2 | . | TRBV29-1 | . | CSASTQLNYGYTF | TGCAGCGCATCGACACAACTTAACTATGGCTACACCTTC
TRBJ2-7 | . | TRBV5-4 | TRBD1 | CAITGVGEQYF | TGTGCCATTACAGGGGTCGGCGAGCAGTACTTC
TRBJ2-5 | . | TRBV7-7 | TRBD2 | CASSLASGGGEETQYF | TGTGCTAGCAGCTTAGCTAGCGGGGGGGGCGAAGAGACCCAGTACTTC
TRBJ2-5 | . | TRBV18 | . | CASSPPAGMRETQYF | TGTGCCAGCTCACCACCGGCAGGGATGAGGGAGACCCAGTACTTC
TRBJ2-5 | . | TRBV5-1 | TRBD1 | CASSLGGQGAQETQYF | TGCGCCAGCAGCTTGGGGGGACAGGGGGCCCAAGAGACCCAGTACTTC
TRBJ2-5 | once | TRBV2 | TRBD1 | CASRDDRVETQYF | TGTGCCAGCAGGGACGACAGGGTGGAGACCCAGTACTTC
TRBJ1-5 | . | TRBV30 | TRBD1 | CAWSMTGGNQPQHF | TGTGCCTGGAGTATGACAGGGGGTAATCAGCCCCAGCATTTT
TRBJ1-3 | few | TRBV5-1 | . | CASSLAPGSGNTIYF | TGCGCCAGCAGCTTGGCCCCGGGCTCTGGAAACACCATATATTTT
TRBJ2-7 | . | TRBV10-2 | TRBD1 | CASSPGQGAHYEQYF | TGCGCCAGCAGCCCGGGACAGGGGGCACATTACGAGCAGTACTTC
TRBJ2-7 | . | TRBV7-9 | TRBD1 | CASSREGQGIHYEQYF | TGTGCCAGCAGCCGAGAAGGACAGGGGATCCACTACGAGCAGTACTTC
TRBJ1-6 | . | TRBV2 | . | CATPGGGENSPLHF | TGTGCCACCCCCGGGGGGGGAGAAAATTCACCCCTCCACTTT
TRBJ1-5 | . | TRBV19 | . | CASRDRNFQPQHF | TGTGCCAGTAGAGACAGGAACTTCCAGCCCCAGCATTTT
TRBJ2-3 | . | TRBV7-9 | TRBD2 | CASLLADGTDTQYF | TGTGCCAGCCTACTAGCGGACGGCACAGATACGCAGTATTTT
TRBJ1-2 | . | TRBV28 | TRBD1 | CASSSDRGPFGYTF | TGTGCCAGCAGTTCGGACAGGGGTCCTTTTGGCTACACCTTC
TRBJ2-7 | . | TRBV28 | TRBD2 | CASSRSGTSSYEQYF | TGTGCCAGCAGCCGTAGCGGGACGAGCTCCTACGAGCAGTACTTC
TRBJ2-1 | . | TRBV10-1 | TRBD1 | CASSPSDRGLQFF | TGCGCCAGCAGTCCCTCGGACAGGGGGCTTCAGTTCTTC
TRBJ1-2 | . | TRBV11-1 | TRBD1 | CASSPVTGAANYGYTF | TGTGCCAGCAGCCCCGTCACAGGGGCTGCTAACTATGGCTACACCTTC
TRBJ1-3 | . | TRBV6-6 | . | CASSSAGNLGNTIYF | TGTGCCAGCAGTTCCGCCGGGAACTTGGGAAACACCATATATTTT
TRBJ1-1 | . | TRBV28 | TRBD1 | CASRPGTGNTEAFF | TGTGCCAGCAGACCCGGGACAGGGAACACTGAAGCTTTCTTT
TRBJ2-3 | . | TRBV5-6 | . | CASSQQGGRTDTQYF | TGTGCCAGCAGCCAACAGGGGGGGCGCACAGATACGCAGTATTTT
TRBJ2-7 | . | TRBV11-1 | TRBD2 | CASSKGGLGRYEQYF | TGTGCCAGCAGCAAAGGGGGACTAGGACGTTACGAGCAGTACTTC
TRBJ2-7 | few | TRBV6-5 | . | CASSTGGQPSYEQYF | TGTGCCAGCAGTACCGGCGGCCAACCCTCCTACGAGCAGTACTTC
TRBJ2-7 | once | TRBV19 | . | CASSVTGTYPYEQYF | TGTGCCAGTAGTGTAACCGGGACTTATCCTTACGAGCAGTACTTC
TRBJ1-2 | once | TRBV28 | TRBD1 | CASRTGTGVLGYTF | TGTGCCAGCAGGACCGGGACAGGGGTGCTCGGCTACACCTTC
TRBJ2-6 | . | TRBV2 | . | CASTRQNHPSGANVLTF | TGTGCCAGCACAAGACAGAACCACCCCTCTGGGGCCAACGTCCTGACTTTC
TRBJ2-6 | . | TRBV5-6 | . | CASSLVGQPSGANVLTF | TGTGCCAGCAGCTTGGTCGGACAACCTTCTGGGGCCAACGTCCTGACTTTC
TRBJ1-5 | once | TRBV2 | . | CASSKQGSSYISNQPQHF | TGTGCCAGCAGTAAACAGGGTAGTAGCTATATCAGCAATCAGCCCCAGCATTTT
TRBJ1-4 | . | TRBV7-9 | TRBD1 | CASSLTGADGGKLFF | TGTGCCAGCAGCCTGACAGGGGCCGACGGGGGGAAACTGTTTTTT
TRBJ2-1 | . | TRBV7-6 | . | CASSFSVEQFF | TGTGCCAGCAGCTTTAGCGTGGAGCAGTTCTTC
TRBJ2-7 | once | TRBV10-3 | . | CATFTRQVSSYEQYF | TGTGCCACTTTTACACGACAGGTTAGCTCCTACGAGCAGTACTTC
TRBJ2-1 | . | TRBV10-2 | TRBD2 | CASSSLARNEQFF | TGCGCCAGCAGCTCACTAGCGCGCAATGAGCAGTTCTTC